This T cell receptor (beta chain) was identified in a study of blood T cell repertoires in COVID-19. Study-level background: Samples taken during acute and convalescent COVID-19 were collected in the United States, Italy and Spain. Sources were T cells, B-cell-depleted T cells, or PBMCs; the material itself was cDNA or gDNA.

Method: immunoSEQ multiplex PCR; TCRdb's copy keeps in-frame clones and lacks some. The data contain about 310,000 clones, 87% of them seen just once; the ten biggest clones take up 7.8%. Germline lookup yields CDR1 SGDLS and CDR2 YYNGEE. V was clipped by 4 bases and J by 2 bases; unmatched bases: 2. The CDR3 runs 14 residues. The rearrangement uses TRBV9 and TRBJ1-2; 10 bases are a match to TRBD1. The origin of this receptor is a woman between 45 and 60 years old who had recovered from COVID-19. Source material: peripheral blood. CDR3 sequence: CASSRDRGNYGYTF. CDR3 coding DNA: TGTGCCAGCAGCCGGGACAGGGGAAACTATGGCTACACCTTC. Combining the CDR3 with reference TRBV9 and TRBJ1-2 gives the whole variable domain DSGVTQTPKHLITATGQRVTLRCSPRSGDLSVYWYQQSLDQGLQFLIQYYNGEERAKGNILERFSAQQFPDLHSELNLSSLELGDSALYFCASSRDRGNYGYTFGSGTRLTVV.